Sequencing of this TCR beta chain was carried out in a study of T-cell reconstitution after alpha-beta-depleted transplantation in children. Using unique molecular identifiers, the investigators prepared the TCRbeta library. TCRdb ran MiXCR on the PCR reads and lists one entry per CDR3 protein. The profile shows 420,000 or so distinct CDR3 sequences, 11% of them singletons. Ten or more counts support this clonotype. The junction shows a germline mismatch at one end, possibly a read error. This CDR3 spans 13 amino acids. From germline, CDR1 is SSHAT and CDR2 FNYEAQ (reference sequence). Sequenced material: PBMCs from the stem cell graft donor, taken from the stem cell graft. The source of this sequence is a human donor who donated a stem cell graft to a child with acute myeloid leukemia. The genes are TRBV7-7 and TRBJ2-7; D may be TRBD1 (5 bases). The CDR3, as DNA: TGTGCTAGCAGTCGGATGCAGGGATTGGAGCAGTACTTC. Amino acids: CASSRMQGLEQYF.